The 21 T cell receptor beta chains listed next were all sequenced from one sample in a study of breast tumors, draining lymph nodes, adjacent tissues (dated by TCRdb to the mid-2010s). The library came from multiplex PCR. Sequencing instrument: Illumina HiSeq 2000. Using fastp at Q25 and MiXCR, TCRdb reprocessed the public reads and kept productive beta chains. Every distinct CDR3 protein forms one entry, paired with its most common genes and DNA. This sample holds 200,000 to 300,000 distinct CDR3 sequences; more than 30% were observed only once. More than 0.95% of the sample comes from the top ten. Lymph node samples came from the axillary draining lymph nodes of breast cancer patients. The specimen was axillary lymph node tissue. All receptors come from a female donor with breast cancer. Some clones in this sample may be carry-over from other donors' samples.

This clonotype came up many times. The chain is built from TRBV12-3 or TRBV12-4 and TRBJ2-2, with TRBD1 as a possible D gene (6 bases). Trimming pared 3 bases from V and 1 base from J, leaving 15 bases between. This CDR3 contains 17 residues. This CDR3 is CASSFPGRGLNTGELFF. CDR3 sequence (DNA): TGTGCCAGCAGTTTTCCCGGCAGGGGTTTGAACACCGGGGAGCTGTTTTTT.

This clonotype has more than one count but fewer than ten. The V call is TRBV20-1, the J call TRBJ2-4; TRBD1 agrees at 9 bases. Germline CDR1 reads DFQATT; CDR2 reads SNEGSKA (reference sequence). The CDR3 is made up of 15 amino acids. V lost 6 bases and J lost 3; bases outside the gene matches: 9. The CDR3: CSASTGGGDKNIQYF. The CDR3 DNA follows: TGCAGTGCGTCTACAGGGGGCGGGGACAAAAACATTCAGTACTTC.

To note about this clonotype: This sequence may be a read error, since a much larger clone differs from it by one base. CDR3: CASSQDLQSYGYTF. As DNA, the CDR3 is TGTGCCAGCAGCCAAGATCTCCAGAGCTATGGCTACACCTTC. The chain is built from TRBV3-1 and TRBJ1-2, with D unclear. The CDR3 totals 14 residues. Germline V gives CDR1 LGHDT, CDR2 YNNKEL (reference sequence). The ends were cut back, 0 bases at V and 4 bases at J, with 9 bases in the middle.

The sample holds a few counts of this clonotype. This sequence joins TRBV30 and TRBJ1-3; D remains ambiguous. Per germline, CDR1 GTSNPN and CDR2 SVGIG (reference sequence). Deletions cut 6 bases from V and 0 bases from J, with 9 bases between. This CDR3 comprises 13 residues. The CDR3 is CACEILSGNTIYF. As DNA, the CDR3 is TGTGCCTGTGAGATCCTCTCTGGAAACACCATATATTTT.

This clonotype showed up just a few times. This may come from a read error, since a much larger clone is one base off. The gene calls are TRBV12-3 or TRBV12-4 and TRBJ2-7; D possibly uses TRBD1 or TRBD2 (5 bases each). The CDR3 is 13 amino acids. V was shortened by 11 bases and J by 6 bases, with 20 bases between the two germline ends. The CDR3, as DNA: TGTGCCGGCACGGAACATTCGAGGGGCGAGCAGTACTTC. As protein: CAGTEHSRGEQYF.

This clonotype was found many times. The gene calls are TRBV6-5 and TRBJ1-3; D remains ambiguous. V dropped 4 bases and J dropped 4 bases, with 8 bases sitting between them. The CDR3 has 13 amino acids. CDR1 is MNHEY and CDR2 is SVGAGI in the germline V gene. CDR3 in amino acids: CASSSGIGNTIYF. The CDR3 nucleotides read TGTGCCAGCAGTTCCGGGATAGGAAACACCATATATTTT.

Regarding this clonotype: A much larger clonotype is one base distant, so this may be a read error. V is TRBV19 and J is TRBJ2-2; TRBD2 aligns across 7 bases. Per the germline V gene, CDR1 is LNHDA and CDR2 is SQIVND (reference sequence). This CDR3 has 15 amino acids. With V trimmed by 3 bases and J by 6 bases, 7 bases remained unmatched. CDR3 region: CASSIVGGSAGELFF. The DNA of the CDR3 is TGTGCCAGTAGTATCGTCGGCGGGAGCGCCGGGGAGCTGTTTTTT.

This sequence joins TRBV11-3 and TRBJ2-7; 7 nucleotides line up with TRBD2. The junction had 8 bases not matched to a gene; V was cut back by 5 bases and J by 7 bases. Germline V gene sequence: CDR1 SGHNT, CDR2 YENEEA. This CDR3 is 13 amino acids long. The CDR3 DNA follows: TGTGCCAGCAGCCTCACTAGCGACCGGGAGCAGTACTTC. Protein sequence: CASSLTSDREQYF.

There are many counts of this clonotype. The gene calls are TRBV29-1 and TRBJ1-5; a possible D gene is TRBD1 (5 bases). This CDR3 comprises 13 residues. Looked up from germline, CDR1 is SQVTM and CDR2 is ANQGSEA. V lost 7 bases and J 3 bases, leaving 13 bases between the germline ends. This chain's CDR3 is CSGGGGINQPQHF. The CDR3 nucleotides read TGCAGCGGGGGGGGGGGGATCAATCAGCCCCAGCATTTT. The whole variable domain, filled in from reference TRBV29-1 and TRBJ1-5, reads SAVISQKPSRDICQRGTSLTIQCQVDSQVTMMFWYRQQPGQSLTLIATANQGSEATYESGFVIDKFPISRPNLTFSTLTVSNMSPEDSSIYLCSGGGGINQPQHFGDGTRLSIL.

As for this clonotype: Since a much larger clone is just one base distant, this may be a read error. This sequence joins TRBV7-3 and TRBJ2-3, with 9 positions matching TRBD1. The germline V gene has CDR1 SGHTA and CDR2 FQGTGA. The CDR3 has 15 amino acids. The CDR3 sequence is CASSPRDRETDTRYF. The CDR3 nucleotides are TGTGCCAGCAGCCCCCGGGACAGGGAAACAGATACGCGGTATTTT.

Ten or more counts support this clonotype. Compared with germline, one end of the junction differs, possibly owing to a read error. The CDR3 sequence is CASSLVSTSASIGNF. The CDR3 DNA reads TGTGCCAGCAGCTTAGTCTCGACTAGCGCATCGATCGGGAACTTC. This chain joins TRBV11-2 and TRBJ2-7, with 8 bases fitting TRBD2. This CDR3 is built from 15 residues. Germline lookup yields CDR1 SGHAT and CDR2 FQNNGV.

The rearrangement links TRBV7-3 to TRBJ2-5; 7 positions match TRBD1. V lost 7 bases and J lost 3; bases outside the gene matches: 5. The germline V gene has CDR1 SGHTA and CDR2 FQGTGA. This CDR3 spans 13 amino acids. The CDR3 here is CASNTTGKETQYF. The CDR3 DNA is TGTGCCAGCAACACGACAGGGAAAGAGACCCAGTACTTC.

The chain couples TRBV7-3 to TRBJ2-6, with 16 bases fitting TRBD2. V lost 1 base to trimming and J lost 0 bases; unmatched junction nucleotides: 6. Germline V gene sequence: CDR1 SGHTA, CDR2 FQGTGA. The CDR3 is made up of 21 amino acids. Written as DNA, the CDR3 is TGTGCCAGCAGCTTAATGTTGGGACTAGCGGGAGGGAACTCTGGGGCCAACGTCCTGACTTTC. Translating gives CASSLMLGLAGGNSGANVLTF. Complete variable domain (other parts from reference TRBV7-3 and TRBJ2-6): GAGVSQTPSNKVTEKGKYVELRCDPISGHTALYWYRQSLGQGPEFLIYFQGTGAADDSGLPNDRFFAVRPEGSVSTLKIQRTERGDSAVYLCASSLMLGLAGGNSGANVLTFGAGSRLTVL.

The chain couples TRBV27 to TRBJ2-1; 9 nucleotides line up with TRBD2. V lost 4 bases to trimming and J lost 5 bases; unmatched junction nucleotides: 6. The germline CDR1 and CDR2 sequences are MNHEY and SMNVEV (reference sequence). This CDR3 is 15 amino acids long. The CDR3 region has the DNA TGTGCCAGCAGTTCAGGCGGGAGGGTAAACAATGAGCAGTTCTTC. This encodes CASSSGGRVNNEQFF.

This clonotype was counted at least ten times. The CDR3 region is CASRPPKNSPLHF. The CDR3 DNA sequence: TGTGCCAGCAGGCCCCCGAAAAATTCACCCCTCCACTTT. The chain links TRBV11-2 to TRBJ1-6; D gene ambiguous. V was pared by 6 bases and J by 7 bases, with 10 bases between. The germline CDR1 and CDR2 sequences are SGHAT and FQNNGV. CDR3 length: 13 amino acids.

With respect to this clonotype: The germline gene is not matched at one end of the junction; a read error may be the cause. The chain couples TRBV7-9 to TRBJ2-5; D unresolved. The CDR3 is 11 residues long. CDR1 and CDR2 from the germline V gene are SEHNR and FQNEAQ (reference sequence). The DNA of the CDR3 is TGTGCCAGCAGTGTCCAGGAGACCAAGTACTTC. This gives the protein CASSVQETKYF.

CDR3 protein: CASSYMLEVGANVLTF. In DNA, the CDR3 is TGTGCCAGCAGTTATATGTTGGAGGTTGGGGCCAACGTCCTGACTTTC. The chain employs TRBV6-5 and TRBJ2-6; D is possibly TRBD2 (5 bases). This CDR3 contains 16 residues. V lost 3 bases and J 3 bases, leaving 12 bases between the germline ends. CDR1 MNHEY and CDR2 SVGAGI come from the germline V gene.

On this clonotype: A read error may explain this, as a much larger clone is one base away. This CDR3 reads CASSFGGQGSDEQFF. The DNA for the CDR3 is TGTGCCAGCAGTTTCGGGGGACAGGGGAGCGATGAGCAGTTCTTC. The chain has TRBV12-3 or TRBV12-4 and TRBJ2-1, with 10 bases lining up with TRBD1. V lost 3 bases and J lost 8; bases outside the gene matches: 7. CDR3 length equals 15 residues.

For this clonotype: This may be a read error: a much more frequent sequence differs by one nucleotide. This chain links TRBV9 with TRBJ2-1; no clear D. The CDR3 is made up of 15 amino acids. Germline V gene data show CDR1 as SGDLS and CDR2 as YYNGEE. The CDR3 bases are TGTGCCAGCAGCGTAGAGGACCTACCCCACAATGAGCCGTTCTTC. Amino acids: CASSVEDLPHNEPFF.

About this clonotype: A clone one base away is much larger, so this may be a read error. The J gene is TRBJ2-1, the V gene TRBV12-3 or TRBV12-4; TRBD2 matches at 15 bases. The CDR3 is 15 amino acids. The trim removed 8 bases at V and 10 bases at J, leaving 9 bases unmatched. The CDR3 sequence: CASGTGLAGGREQFF. In nucleotides, the CDR3 is TGTGCCAGCGGTACGGGACTAGCGGGAGGTCGCGAGCAGTTCTTC.

Of note for this clonotype: At one boundary the junction diverges from the germline segment, which might be a read error. This chain links TRBV6-2 or TRBV6-3 with TRBJ2-2; no firm D call. CDR3 length equals 14 residues. Germline values: CDR1 MNHEY, CDR2 SVGEGT. Here the CDR3 reads CASSHSTGIVGLFF. The CDR3 DNA is TGTGCCAGCAGTCACTCAACCGGAATTGTGGGGCTGTTTTTT.